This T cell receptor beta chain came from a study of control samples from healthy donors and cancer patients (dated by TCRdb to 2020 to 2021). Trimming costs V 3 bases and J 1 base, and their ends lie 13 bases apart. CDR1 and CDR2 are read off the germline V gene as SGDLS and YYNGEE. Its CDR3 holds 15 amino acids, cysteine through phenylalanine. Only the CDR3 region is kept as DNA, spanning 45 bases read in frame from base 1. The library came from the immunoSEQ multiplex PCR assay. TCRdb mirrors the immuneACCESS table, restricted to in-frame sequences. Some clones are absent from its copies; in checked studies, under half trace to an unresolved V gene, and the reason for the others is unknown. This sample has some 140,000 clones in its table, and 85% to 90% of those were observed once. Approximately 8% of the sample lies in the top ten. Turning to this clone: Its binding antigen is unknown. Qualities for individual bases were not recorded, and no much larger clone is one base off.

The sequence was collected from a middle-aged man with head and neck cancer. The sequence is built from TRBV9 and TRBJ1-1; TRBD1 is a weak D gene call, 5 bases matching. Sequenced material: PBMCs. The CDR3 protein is CASSAETVRNTEAFF. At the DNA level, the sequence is TGTGCCAGCAGCGCCGAGACAGTAAGGAACACTGAAGCTTTCTTT.